The 30 T cell receptor beta chains below were found in one sample sequenced in a study of blood T cells in healthy people across ages (dated by TCRdb to 2014 to 2015). The library was prepared using 5' RACE. The listed sequencing device is Illumina HiSeq 2500. A second PCR of roughly 6 to 11 cycles was performed with a sample-barcoded 5' primer and a J-beta primer mix. TCRdb reanalyzed the raw reads on its own, using fastp at Q25 for trimming and MiXCR for clone calling, and kept in-frame beta chains. Records with the same CDR3 protein are collapsed into one entry carrying the most frequent genes and DNA. The table for this sample lists 850,000 to 1,300,000 distinct CDR3 sequences; 35% to 55% of them were counted only once. The ten top clones hold 15% to 20% of the sample. Material for sequencing was blood. The receptor set was obtained from a woman aged 60-75 years in good health.

This clonotype occurred many times. J is TRBJ2-3 and V is TRBV29-1; 11 bases map to TRBD2. Unmatched junction bases numbered 9, after V lost 7 bases and J lost 3 bases. CDR1 SQVTM and CDR2 ANQGSEA come from the germline V gene. The CDR3 runs to 15 residues. This CDR3 reads CSATLAGGGTDTQYF. In DNA, the CDR3 is TGCAGCGCAACCCTAGCGGGAGGTGGGACAGATACGCAGTATTTT.

This sequence joins TRBV30 and TRBJ2-2; no clear D. CDR1 is GTSNPN and CDR2 is SVGIG in the germline V gene (reference sequence). The CDR3 covers 14 residues. This CDR3 reads CAMSRSKNTGELFF. CDR3 sequence (DNA): TGTGCTATGAGTAGGAGTAAGAACACCGGGGAGCTGTTTTTT.

This clonotype showed up just a few times. The rearrangement links TRBV25-1 to TRBJ2-6, with 9 bases matching TRBD1. The CDR3 contains 17 residues. Germline V CDR1 and CDR2: MGHDK, SYGVNS. V shed 4 bases, J shed 0 bases, and the junction held 4 bases outside the gene matches. As DNA, the CDR3 is TGTGCCAGCAGTGGGGGACAGGGACCCTCTGGGGCCAACGTCCTGACTTTC. Translated, it gives CASSGGQGPSGANVLTF. The whole variable domain, remainder taken from reference TRBV25-1 and TRBJ2-6, is EADIYQTPRYLVIGTGKKITLECSQTMGHDKMYWYQQDPGMELHLIHYSYGVNSTEKGDLSSESTVSRIRTEHFPLTLESARPSHTSQYLCASSGGQGPSGANVLTFGAGSRLTVL.

The J gene is TRBJ2-3, the V gene TRBV20-1; weak D call: TRBD2 (6 bases). This CDR3 spans 12 amino acids. Germline CDR1 is DFQATT and CDR2 is SNEGSKA (reference sequence). The V end was cut by 6 bases, the J end by 11 bases, with 18 bases between. The CDR3: CSAATSLRQQYF. For the CDR3, the DNA is TGCAGTGCCGCGACTAGTCTAAGGCAGCAGTATTTT.

There are many counts of this clonotype. This chain joins TRBV5-6 and TRBJ2-3; D possibly corresponds to TRBD1 (6 bases). The germline V gene has CDR1 SGHDT and CDR2 YYEEEE. Trimming stripped 0 bases from V and 6 bases from J, with 14 bases between. The CDR3 length is 15 residues. CDR3 in amino acids: CASSLGQGSKDTQYF. The CDR3 nucleotides are TGTGCCAGCAGCTTGGGGCAGGGGTCGAAGGATACGCAGTATTTT.

This clonotype was seen a few times. The V gene is TRBV27, the J gene TRBJ2-7, with D possibly TRBD2 on 6 matching bases. Germline V gene lookup returns CDR1 MNHEY and CDR2 SMNVEV (reference sequence). The ends were cut back, 5 bases at V and 5 bases at J, with 13 bases in the middle. CDR3 length equals 13 residues. The CDR3 DNA is TGTGCCAGCAGTCAAAATAGACTAGACGAGCAGTACTTC. Its protein is CASSQNRLDEQYF.

V gene TRBV20-1 combines with J gene TRBJ1-2; 7 bases match TRBD1. Germline lookup yields CDR1 DFQATT and CDR2 SNEGSKA (reference sequence). J was trimmed by 2 bases and V by 0 bases; bases with no gene match: 6. This CDR3 has 15 residues. DNA of the CDR3: TGCAGTGCTAGAGACCAAAACAGGGGCAACTATGGCTACACCTTC. This gives the protein CSARDQNRGNYGYTF.

This clonotype came up once. CDR3 sequence: CASSPGQGRLAGANVLTF. CDR3 bases: TGTGCCAGCTCACCGGGACAGGGACGACTAGCTGGGGCCAACGTCCTGACTTTC. The chain combines TRBV18 with TRBJ2-6; 9 positions agree with TRBD1. Germline CDR1 and CDR2: KGHSH and LQKENI. The CDR3 is 18 amino acids. V lost 3 bases to trimming and J lost 2 bases; unmatched junction nucleotides: 8.

The chain links TRBV5-1 to TRBJ2-2; no firm D call. There are 11 residues in the CDR3. Germline V gives CDR1 SGHRS, CDR2 YFSETQ. The CDR3 region has the DNA TGCGCAACCCTGGACACCGGGGAGCTGTTTTTT. Translation: CATLDTGELFF.

The chain recombines TRBV4-2 with TRBJ1-1; no clear D gene. V dropped 0 bases and J dropped 8 bases, with 13 bases sitting between them. Germline V CDR1 and CDR2: LGHNA, YNFKEQ. The CDR3 is 14 residues long. CDR3 region: CASSQDRRASEAFF. The CDR3 region has the DNA TGTGCCAGCAGCCAAGATCGAAGGGCCTCCGAAGCTTTCTTT.

Regarding this clonotype: A read error may account for a junction end that differs from germline. The chain combines TRBV7-3 with TRBJ2-1; D unclear. Germline CDR1 and CDR2: SGHTA and FQGTGA. The CDR3 length is 14 residues. CDR3 residues: CASSSTVSHNEQFF. The DNA of the CDR3 is TGTGCCAGCAGCTCCACCGTCTCCCACAATGAGCAGTTCTTC.

Note on this clonotype: A read error may account for a junction end that differs from germline. The V and J genes are TRBV27 and TRBJ2-7; D is uncertain. This CDR3 contains 17 residues. Per germline, CDR1 MNHEY and CDR2 SMNVEV (reference sequence). This chain's CDR3 is CVSSPTAVGMMGYEQYF. The CDR3, as DNA: TGTGTCAGCAGTCCCACGGCGGTGGGAATGATGGGCTACGAGCAGTACTTC.

The chain recombines TRBV20-1 with TRBJ1-2, with TRBD1 identical over 7 bases. Germline CDR1 reads DFQATT; CDR2 reads SNEGSKA (reference sequence). V dropped 0 bases and J dropped 4; count of bases not matched to a gene: 11. The CDR3 runs 16 residues. CDR3: CSARDLSAAGGYGYTF. The CDR3 DNA reads TGCAGTGCTAGAGATCTCAGTGCCGCAGGGGGCTATGGCTACACCTTC.

Only a few counts were recorded for this clonotype. The rearrangement uses TRBV19 and TRBJ1-1; D unclear. CDR1 and CDR2 (germline): LNHDA, SQIVND (reference sequence). This CDR3 contains 13 residues. V lost 4 bases and J 0 bases, leaving 6 bases between the germline ends. The CDR3 here is CASSTPLNTEAFF. The CDR3 bases are TGTGCCAGTAGTACTCCGCTGAACACTGAAGCTTTCTTT.

CDR3 in DNA: TGTGCCAGCAGCTCGGCAGGGGGCCCCTACGAGCAGTACTTC. Its protein product is CASSSAGGPYEQYF. The rearrangement uses TRBV7-2 and TRBJ2-7, with 8 bases matching TRBD1. Trimming removed 4 bases from V and 2 bases from J; junction bases left unmatched: 4. This CDR3 contains 14 residues. Germline lookup yields CDR1 SGHTA and CDR2 FQGNSA.

The chain combines TRBV5-1 with TRBJ2-1; 9 positions agree with TRBD1. The germline CDR1 and CDR2 sequences are SGHRS and YFSETQ. Trimming removed 0 bases from V and 3 bases from J; junction bases left unmatched: 4. The CDR3 runs 16 residues. CDR3 amino acids: CASSLAGQGGYNEQFF. The CDR3 bases are TGCGCCAGCAGCTTGGCGGGACAGGGCGGCTACAATGAGCAGTTCTTC.

Comments on this clonotype: One junction end does not reproduce the germline sequence, and a read error may be involved. V usage is TRBV20-1 and J usage is TRBJ2-7, with D perhaps TRBD2 (5 bases). CDR1 is DFQATT, CDR2 SNEGSKA, per germline (reference sequence). The CDR3 extends over 13 amino acids. This CDR3 reads CSARGQSRYEQYF. In DNA form, the CDR3 reads TGCAGCGCTAGAGGGCAGAGCCGCTACGAGCAGTACTTC.

The chain is built from TRBV27 and TRBJ2-3, with 10 bases lining up with TRBD2. V dropped 8 bases and J dropped 8; count of bases not matched to a gene: 13. CDR1 MNHEY and CDR2 SMNVEV come from the germline V gene (reference sequence). The CDR3 has 15 residues. Here the CDR3 DNA reads TGTGCCAGCGGAAAGGCTAGCGGGAGTTTGGGTACGCAGTATTTT. Translated: CASGKASGSLGTQYF.

The chain employs TRBV9 and TRBJ2-1; D ambiguous. The germline V gene has CDR1 SGDLS and CDR2 YYNGEE. The CDR3 totals 15 residues. Trimming pared 0 bases from V and 2 bases from J, leaving 9 bases between. CDR3: CASSVVPGPYNEQFF. In DNA, the CDR3 is TGTGCCAGCAGCGTAGTGCCAGGCCCCTACAATGAGCAGTTCTTC.

The chain joins TRBV27 to TRBJ2-1, with D perhaps TRBD1 or TRBD2 (5 bases each). The CDR3 sequence is 13 residues long. The ends were cut back, 11 bases at V and 4 bases at J, with 15 bases in the middle. Germline values: CDR1 MNHEY, CDR2 SMNVEV (reference sequence). CDR3 in DNA: TGTGCCTCCCAGGGAGAGGGTTACAATGAGCAGTTCTTC. Protein sequence: CASQGEGYNEQFF.

This CDR3 reads CASSLAPGLAGEWGTDTQYF. The CDR3 region has the DNA TGTGCCAGCAGCTTAGCCCCCGGACTAGCGGGAGAGTGGGGCACAGATACGCAGTATTTT. This chain joins TRBV7-8 and TRBJ2-3; 13 positions agree with TRBD2. V was clipped by 0 bases and J by 1 base; unmatched bases: 10. Germline V lookup: CDR1 SGHVS, CDR2 FQNEAQ. This CDR3 region has 20 residues.

The chain recombines TRBV20-1 with TRBJ1-2, with D uncertain. The CDR3 is 14 amino acids. CDR1 DFQATT and CDR2 SNEGSKA come from the germline V gene (reference sequence). Trimming took off 1 base at V and 5 bases at J, with 14 bases between the two ends. Here the CDR3 reads CSARGSAGGYGYTF. The CDR3 DNA reads as TGCAGTGCTAGAGGCTCAGCAGGCGGGTATGGCTACACCTTC.

The rearrangement links TRBV20-1 to TRBJ2-7; a weak D match, TRBD1 (5 bases). Trimming took off 4 bases at V and 4 bases at J, with 14 bases between the two ends. The CDR3 is 13 residues long. CDR1 and CDR2 (germline): DFQATT, SNEGSKA (reference sequence). The CDR3 DNA reads TGCAGTGCTAATGTACAGACAGCTTACGAGCAGTACTTC. Translating gives CSANVQTAYEQYF.

Regarding this clonotype: A much larger clone sits a single nucleotide away, making a read error possible. This chain uses TRBV10-3 with TRBJ2-7, with 8 nucleotides matching TRBD1. Germline V lookup: CDR1 ENHRY, CDR2 SYGVKD. The CDR3 is made up of 15 amino acids. The CDR3: CATSDSGQGSYEQYF. The CDR3 DNA reads as TGTGCCACCAGTGATTCAGGACAGGGTTCCTACGAGCAGTACTTC.

The chain's CDR3 is CASSFEGAGGDYEQYF. The CDR3 DNA sequence: TGTGCCAGCAGTTTCGAGGGTGCGGGGGGGGACTACGAGCAGTACTTC. The V and J genes are TRBV27 and TRBJ2-7; 9 bases map to TRBD2. The V and J ends lost 3 bases and 3 bases, in that order; junction bases with no gene match: 9. Germline loops: CDR1 MNHEY, CDR2 SMNVEV (reference sequence). This CDR3 comprises 16 residues.

The chain couples TRBV15 to TRBJ2-1; 8 bases fit TRBD2. This CDR3 has 11 amino acids. Germline V gene sequence: CDR1 LNHNV, CDR2 YYDKDF (reference sequence). After removal of 8 bases from V and 7 bases from J, the junction contained 1 base not matched to a gene. The CDR3 nucleotides read TGTGCCACCCGACTAGCGAATGAGCAGTTCTTC. Its translation is CATRLANEQFF.

This clonotype was detected many times. V usage is TRBV5-1 and J usage is TRBJ2-3; TRBD1 might be the D (5 bases). This CDR3 is 17 amino acids long. The germline CDR1 and CDR2 sequences are SGHRS and YFSETQ. Trimming removed 2 bases at V and 0 bases at J, with 16 bases between. CDR3 nucleotide sequence: TGCGCCAGCAGCTTCAGAACCAGGGCCATTAGCACAGATACGCAGTATTTT. The encoded protein is CASSFRTRAISTDTQYF.

This clonotype has just a few counts. The chain links TRBV5-1 to TRBJ2-3; no clear D. Trimming stripped 4 bases from V and 0 bases from J, with 12 bases between. CDR3 length: 15 amino acids. Germline CDR1 is SGHRS and CDR2 is YFSETQ. CDR3 in amino acids: CASSSSTGSTDTQYF. Written as DNA, the CDR3 is TGCGCCAGCAGCAGCTCGACGGGTAGCACAGATACGCAGTATTTT.

V is TRBV6-5 and J is TRBJ2-7; possibly TRBD2 for D (6 bases). The CDR3 length is 14 residues. The V gene lost 2 bases and the J gene lost 5 bases, with 13 bases spanning the gap. CDR1 and CDR2 from the germline V gene are MNHEY and SVGAGI. Here the CDR3 reads CASSYAGGVDEQYF. The CDR3 region has the DNA TGTGCCAGCAGTTACGCTGGAGGGGTCGACGAGCAGTACTTC.

This clonotype was seen a few times. V is TRBV29-1 and J is TRBJ1-2; no clear D gene. Germline V CDR1 and CDR2: SQVTM, ANQGSEA. V was shortened by 3 bases and J by 4 bases, with 9 bases between the two germline ends. The CDR3 loop spans 12 amino acids. The CDR3 reads CSVDLAIYGYTF. DNA for the CDR3: TGCAGCGTTGATTTGGCGATCTATGGCTACACCTTC.